These 30 T cell receptor beta chains share one sample of origin, sequenced in a study of T cells after yellow fever vaccination. TCRdb reprocessed the 5' RACE reads with MiXCR, giving one entry per CDR3 protein. The data hold some 120,000 distinct CDR3 sequences, with around 15% observed a single time. The specimen comprised CD8+ T cells sorted from PBMCs, sampled 5 days after the yellow fever booster vaccination. The receptors here all came from a man aged 18 to 29 who received the YFV17D yellow fever vaccine.

V and J are TRBV20-1 and TRBJ2-3; D may be TRBD1 (6 bases). V was shortened by 5 bases and J by 8 bases, with 23 bases between the two germline ends. This CDR3 region has 15 residues. The germline V gene encodes CDR1 DFQATT and CDR2 SNEGSKA (reference sequence). CDR3 sequence (DNA): TGCAGTGCTTGGGGGCTTTTGAGTTCGAGAGTTACGCAGTATTTT. Its translation is CSAWGLLSSRVTQYF.

This clonotype was seen a handful of times. This chain connects TRBV9 to TRBJ1-6, with TRBD1 matching 9 bases. Trimming cost V 4 bases and J 4 bases; bases outside gene matches: 6. Germline values: CDR1 SGDLS, CDR2 YYNGEE. This CDR3 region has 16 residues. The CDR3 is CASSRTGGSYNSPLHF. DNA of the CDR3: TGTGCCAGCAGCAGAACAGGGGGCTCTTATAATTCACCCCTCCACTTT.

This clonotype was seen once. The chain uses TRBV6-2 or TRBV6-3 and TRBJ2-2; D may match TRBD1 or TRBD2 (7 bases each). Germline assignment: CDR1 MNHEY and CDR2 SVGEGT. Deletions cut 0 bases from V and 6 bases from J, with 14 bases between. The CDR3 is 16 amino acids. The CDR3 nucleotides read TGTGCCAGCAGTTACTCGACCAGGGGGGGTGCCGGGGAGCTGTTTTTT. Translation: CASSYSTRGGAGELFF.

The count of this clonotype is one. The chain carries TRBV4-1 and TRBJ1-1; D unclear. Germline values: CDR1 MGHRA, CDR2 YSYEKL. Trimming pared 5 bases from V and 1 base from J, leaving 11 bases between. This CDR3 has 14 residues. CDR3: CASSSRSWNTEAFF. DNA for the CDR3: TGCGCCAGCAGCTCTAGGAGCTGGAACACTGAAGCTTTCTTT.

The V call is TRBV10-3, the J call TRBJ2-3; D uncertain. The length of the CDR3 is 13 residues. Germline V lookup: CDR1 ENHRY, CDR2 SYGVKD. The germline V and J ends were trimmed by 3 bases and 4 bases, with 8 bases remaining between them. In DNA, the CDR3 is TGTGCCATCAGTGACGGTAACCCAGATACGCAGTATTTT. Translation: CAISDGNPDTQYF.

This clonotype turned up a few times. This chain uses TRBV29-1 with TRBJ2-3; 12 positions match TRBD2. The CDR3 is 14 residues long. Trimming cost V 7 bases and J 6 bases; bases outside gene matches: 8. Germline V CDR1 and CDR2: SQVTM, ANQGSEA. The CDR3 loop reads CSAQLAGGGDTQYF. The DNA for the CDR3 is TGCAGCGCACAACTAGCGGGGGGCGGGGATACGCAGTATTTT.

This clonotype has a handful of counts. The V call is TRBV7-9, the J call TRBJ2-1, with D possibly being TRBD1 (6 bases). Trimming removed 6 bases from V and 7 bases from J, with 7 bases in between. Germline loops: CDR1 SEHNR, CDR2 FQNEAQ (reference sequence). The CDR3 has 11 residues. The CDR3 reads CASRQGNEQFF. The CDR3 nucleotides are TGTGCCAGCAGACAGGGAAATGAGCAGTTCTTC.

This clonotype occurred many times. This chain joins TRBV29-1 and TRBJ1-1; no clear D. Germline V lookup: CDR1 SQVTM, CDR2 ANQGSEA. Trimming stripped 7 bases from V and 7 bases from J, with 16 bases between. The CDR3 spans 12 residues. The CDR3 sequence is CSAETADGEAFF. CDR3 coding DNA: TGCAGCGCTGAGACGGCGGATGGTGAAGCTTTCTTT.

This rearrangement joins TRBV5-1 to TRBJ1-1; the D is unclear. This CDR3 has 14 residues. The V end was cut by 0 bases, the J end by 0 bases, with 6 bases between. CDR1 and CDR2 from the germline V gene are SGHRS and YFSETQ. This CDR3 reads CASSLGRLNTEAFF. The CDR3 DNA sequence: TGCGCCAGCAGCTTGGGCAGGTTGAACACTGAAGCTTTCTTT.

This clonotype has more than one count but fewer than ten. The V gene is TRBV4-3, the J gene TRBJ2-5; TRBD1 matches at 7 bases. With 1 base clipped from V and 3 bases from J, the junction kept 5 bases outside the gene matches. Germline loops: CDR1 LGHNA, CDR2 YSLEER. This CDR3 contains 15 residues. The CDR3 DNA reads TGCGCCAGCAGCCAAGCTATAGGGGGCGAAGAGACCCAGTACTTC. Protein: CASSQAIGGEETQYF.

This clonotype was recorded a few times. The rearrangement joins TRBV4-2 to TRBJ2-1, with D hard to call. CDR3 length: 12 amino acids. Trimming shortened V by 4 bases and J by 8 bases, and 9 bases separated the two germline ends. Germline lookup yields CDR1 LGHNA and CDR2 YNFKEQ. This CDR3 reads CASSPSRDEQFF. The CDR3 DNA sequence: TGTGCCAGCAGCCCGTCTCGGGATGAGCAGTTCTTC.

The V gene is TRBV12-3 or TRBV12-4, the J gene TRBJ1-1; 10 nucleotides align to TRBD1. There are 14 residues in the CDR3. Unmatched junction bases numbered 5, after V lost 7 bases and J lost 3 bases. CDR3 region: CASTPDRGYTEAFF. CDR3 coding DNA: TGTGCCAGCACCCCGGACAGGGGGTACACTGAAGCTTTCTTT.

This clonotype came up many times. V gene TRBV6-2 or TRBV6-3 combines with J gene TRBJ2-1; 7 bases are a match to TRBD2. The CDR3 extends over 16 amino acids. The V gene's germline CDR1 is MNHEY and CDR2 SVGEGT. V shed 3 bases, J shed 4 bases, and the junction held 9 bases outside the gene matches. The chain's CDR3 is CASSYWGGSSYNEQFF. CDR3 sequence (DNA): TGTGCCAGCAGTTATTGGGGAGGGAGCTCTTACAATGAGCAGTTCTTC.

A few counts support this clonotype. The chain is built from TRBV4-1 and TRBJ2-5; the D gene could be TRBD1 or TRBD2 (5 bases each). The CDR3 runs 13 residues. Trimming cost V 2 bases and J 5 bases, with 9 bases left between them. Germline-derived CDR1 and CDR2 are MGHRA and YSYEKL. CDR3 sequence (DNA): TGCGCCAGCAGCCAAATCAGGGACGAGACCCAGTACTTC. It is translated as CASSQIRDETQYF.

V is TRBV5-1 and J is TRBJ2-1; D is unresolved. The V gene lost 0 bases and the J gene lost 15 bases, with 16 bases spanning the gap. This CDR3 spans 13 amino acids. The V gene's germline CDR1 is SGHRS and CDR2 YFSETQ. CDR3 sequence: CASSLAGRLDPFF. CDR3 bases: TGCGCCAGCAGCTTGGCCGGACGCCTAGATCCGTTCTTC.

The J gene is TRBJ2-1, the V gene TRBV7-3, with TRBD2 identical over 14 bases. Germline V gives CDR1 SGHTA, CDR2 FQGTGA. This CDR3 comprises 17 residues. Trimming took 3 bases from V and 4 from J; bases not matched to a gene: 5. The CDR3 DNA follows: TGTGCCAGCAGCTTGACTAGCGGGGGGGCGGTATACAATGAGCAGTTCTTC. Amino acids: CASSLTSGGAVYNEQFF.

This chain joins TRBV7-9 and TRBJ1-1, with D perhaps TRBD1 (6 bases). Germline V lookup: CDR1 SEHNR, CDR2 FQNEAQ (reference sequence). The CDR3 totals 11 residues. The germline V and J ends were trimmed by 5 bases and 8 bases, with 9 bases remaining between them. CDR3 sequence: CASSPGGEAFF. Here the CDR3 DNA reads TGTGCCAGCAGCCCCGGGGGCGAAGCTTTCTTT.

This clonotype was observed a few times. The gene calls are TRBV4-2 and TRBJ1-4, with 7 bases identical to TRBD1. The germline V gene has CDR1 LGHNA and CDR2 YNFKEQ. After removal of 0 bases from V and 5 bases from J, the junction contained 9 bases not matched to a gene. The CDR3 spans 17 residues. The CDR3 sequence: CASSQDLLGQLNEKLFF. The CDR3 DNA follows: TGTGCCAGCAGCCAAGATTTATTGGGACAGTTGAATGAAAAACTGTTTTTT.

The rearrangement links TRBV27 to TRBJ2-1, with TRBD2 identical over 8 bases. This CDR3 is 12 amino acids long. V lost 8 bases to trimming and J lost 7 bases; unmatched junction nucleotides: 4. Germline assignment: CDR1 MNHEY and CDR2 SMNVEV (reference sequence). The CDR3: CASAGGRNEQFF. As DNA, the CDR3 is TGTGCCAGCGCCGGCGGGAGGAATGAGCAGTTCTTC.

This clonotype was seen more than once but under ten times. The V gene is TRBV13, the J gene TRBJ1-2, with 7 bases identical to TRBD1. The germline gives CDR1 PRHDT, CDR2 FYEKMQ (reference sequence). This CDR3 has 15 amino acids. With V trimmed by 5 bases and J by 5 bases, 11 bases remained unmatched. The CDR3 loop is CASSAGGTERYGYTF. CDR3 DNA: TGTGCCAGCAGCGCCGGCGGGACAGAACGATATGGCTACACCTTC.

In its sample, this clonotype was seen a few times. The chain carries TRBV6-4 and TRBJ2-7, with D perhaps matching TRBD2 (7 bases). Trimming pared 4 bases from V and 2 bases from J, leaving 12 bases between. The CDR3 is 14 residues long. Per the germline V gene, CDR1 is MRHNA and CDR2 is SNTAGT. The CDR3 spells CASSAEGGAYEQYF. The CDR3 DNA reads as TGTGCCAGCAGTGCGGAGGGGGGGGCCTACGAGCAGTACTTC.

This clonotype was counted only a few times. This sequence joins TRBV19 and TRBJ1-6; D unresolved. The CDR3 contains 13 residues. The V end lost 3 bases, the J end lost 7 bases, and 7 bases lay between the germline ends. The germline V gene encodes CDR1 LNHDA and CDR2 SQIVND (reference sequence). CDR3 in amino acids: CASSIGSNSPLHF. In DNA form, the CDR3 reads TGTGCCAGTAGTATCGGGTCAAATTCACCCCTCCACTTT.

V usage is TRBV5-1 and J usage is TRBJ1-1; D uncertain. This CDR3 comprises 16 residues. V was pared by 1 base and J by 3 bases, with 16 bases between. Germline V gene lookup returns CDR1 SGHRS and CDR2 YFSETQ. The CDR3 sequence: CASSLNLEGRDTEAFF. The CDR3 nucleotides read TGCGCCAGCAGCTTGAATTTAGAAGGGAGGGACACTGAAGCTTTCTTT.

This clonotype was recorded many times. The V and J genes are TRBV6-5 and TRBJ2-7; possibly TRBD2 for D (5 bases). The ends were cut back, 0 bases at V and 4 bases at J, with 7 bases in the middle. This CDR3 region has 13 residues. Looked up from germline, CDR1 is MNHEY and CDR2 is SVGAGI. CDR3 nucleotides: TGTGCCAGCAGTTACTCTACGGGGTACGAGCAGTACTTC. The encoded protein is CASSYSTGYEQYF.

This clonotype was seen a handful of times. The rearrangement links TRBV23-1 to TRBJ2-7; D not resolved. TRBV23-1 is marked as an open reading frame, function uncertain. V shed 8 bases and J shed 0 bases, with 14 bases lying between them. The CDR3 sequence is 14 residues long. The CDR3 reads CASLPRPSSYEQYF. In DNA, the CDR3 is TGCGCCAGCTTACCCCGGCCTAGCTCCTACGAGCAGTACTTC.

In DNA form, the CDR3 reads TGCAGCACCGGGACAGGGCCTAACGAGCAGTACTTC. Amino acids: CSTGTGPNEQYF. V usage is TRBV29-1 and J usage is TRBJ2-7; the match to TRBD1 covers 9 bases. CDR1 is SQVTM, CDR2 ANQGSEA, per germline. Germline trimming cut 8 bases from V and 5 bases from J; bases unmatched to any gene: 7. The length of the CDR3 is 12 residues.

The table lists this clonotype with a few counts. The chain is built from TRBV12-3 or TRBV12-4 and TRBJ1-5; 7 nucleotides align to TRBD1. V gave up 4 bases and J gave up 7 bases; unmatched junction bases: 4. This CDR3 spans 13 amino acids. The CDR3 bases are TGTGCCAGCAGTTGGGGACAGCCCCAGCCCCAGCATTTT. Its protein product is CASSWGQPQPQHF.

The chain employs TRBV5-4 and TRBJ1-2; D gene unclear. Trimming took off 2 bases at V and 1 base at J, with 15 bases between the two ends. The CDR3 consists of 16 residues. Germline CDR1 is SGHNT and CDR2 is YYREEE (reference sequence). For the CDR3, the DNA is TGTGCCAGCAGCTTAATTCTTGCGGAACTTAACTATGGCTACACCTTC. Its protein is CASSLILAELNYGYTF.

V is TRBV5-1 and J is TRBJ1-1; D is unclear. The germline V gene encodes CDR1 SGHRS and CDR2 YFSETQ. Trimming removed 1 base from V and 4 bases from J, with 11 bases in between. The CDR3 sequence is 14 residues long. CDR3 sequence (DNA): TGCGCCAGCAGCTTGCGTCCACTACCCACTGAAGCTTTCTTT. This codes for CASSLRPLPTEAFF.

This chain links TRBV12-3 or TRBV12-4 with TRBJ2-1, with D maybe TRBD1 (5 bases). Trimming took 8 bases from V and 2 from J, leaving 13 bases between them. The CDR3 covers 14 residues. CDR3: CASALDTPYNEQFF. The CDR3 coding sequence is TGTGCCAGCGCGCTGGACACCCCCTACAATGAGCAGTTCTTC.